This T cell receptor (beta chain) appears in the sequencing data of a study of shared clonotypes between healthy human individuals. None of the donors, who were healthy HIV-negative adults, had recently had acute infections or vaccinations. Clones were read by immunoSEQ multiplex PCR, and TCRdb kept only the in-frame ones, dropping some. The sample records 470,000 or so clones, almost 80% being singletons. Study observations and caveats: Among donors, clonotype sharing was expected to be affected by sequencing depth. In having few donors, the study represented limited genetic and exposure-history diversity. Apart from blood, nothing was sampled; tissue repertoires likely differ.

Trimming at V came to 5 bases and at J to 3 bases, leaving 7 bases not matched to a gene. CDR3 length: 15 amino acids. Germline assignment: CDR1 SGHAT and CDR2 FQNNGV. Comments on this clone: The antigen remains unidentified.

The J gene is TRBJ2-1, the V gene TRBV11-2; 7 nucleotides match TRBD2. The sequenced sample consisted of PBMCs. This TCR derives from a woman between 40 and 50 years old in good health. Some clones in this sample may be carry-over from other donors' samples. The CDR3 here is CASSPGGSGYNEQFF. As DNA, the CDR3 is TGTGCCAGCAGCCCCGGCGGGAGTGGCTACAATGAGCAGTTCTTC.